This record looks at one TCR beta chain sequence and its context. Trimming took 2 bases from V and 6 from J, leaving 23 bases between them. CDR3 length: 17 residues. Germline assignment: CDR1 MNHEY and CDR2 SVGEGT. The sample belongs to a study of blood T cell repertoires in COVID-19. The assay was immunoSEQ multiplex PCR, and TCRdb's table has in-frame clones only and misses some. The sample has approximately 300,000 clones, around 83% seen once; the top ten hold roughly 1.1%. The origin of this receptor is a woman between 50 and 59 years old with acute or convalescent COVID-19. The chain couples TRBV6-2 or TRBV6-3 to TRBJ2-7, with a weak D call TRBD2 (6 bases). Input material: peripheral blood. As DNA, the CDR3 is TGTGCCAGCAGTTACGCACGGGACGGTCTGGAGGGCCCCGAGCAGTACTTC. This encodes CASSYARDGLEGPEQYF.